This T cell receptor beta chain derives from a study of identical twins. The CDR3 loop spans 17 amino acids. Germline CDR1 is MNHEY and CDR2 is SVGAGI. Trimming left V 2 bases short and J 3 bases short, with 19 bases between. Study-level results: Insertions were reduced in abundant cord blood beta clonotypes but not in memory repertoires.

Using its own MiXCR run on the 5' RACE reads, TCRdb lists one record per CDR3 protein. The repertoire holds about 190,000 distinct CDR3 sequences, with roughly 15% as singletons. This clonotype was detected a few times. Its specificity is not known. These data also formed part of another study, on T cells expressing NK-cell markers. That study reports: About 1.0-8% of CD8+ T cells in more than 5 donors belonged to dominant NKG2C+ clonotypes.

The V and J genes are TRBV6-5 and TRBJ1-1; TRBD1 is a possible D gene (6 bases). This sequence was found in a woman under 30 in good health. Sequenced sample: CD8+ T cells sorted from blood. The CDR3 here is CASSYPEGGSLDTEAFF. As DNA, the CDR3 is TGTGCCAGCAGTTACCCGGAGGGGGGGTCTCTCGACACTGAAGCTTTCTTT.